This T cell receptor beta chain stems from a study of identical twins. The length of the CDR3 is 15 residues. V lost 5 bases to trimming and J lost 0 bases, with 11 bases between them. TCRdb re-called the 5' RACE reads through MiXCR, storing one row per CDR3 protein. Of hundreds of thousands of distinct CDR3 sequences listed, 20% to 25% were seen once; the top ten hold 2.9%. This sample was also put to use in a study of T cells expressing NK-cell markers.

Sequenced: CD4+ T cells sorted from blood. The chain links TRBV12-3 or TRBV12-4 to TRBJ2-1, with D possibly TRBD2 on 5 matching bases. The source is a woman aged 18-35 years in good health. The CDR3 sequence is CASSPIAPSYNEQFF. Written as DNA, the CDR3 is TGTGCCAGCAGTCCCATAGCGCCCTCCTACAATGAGCAGTTCTTC.